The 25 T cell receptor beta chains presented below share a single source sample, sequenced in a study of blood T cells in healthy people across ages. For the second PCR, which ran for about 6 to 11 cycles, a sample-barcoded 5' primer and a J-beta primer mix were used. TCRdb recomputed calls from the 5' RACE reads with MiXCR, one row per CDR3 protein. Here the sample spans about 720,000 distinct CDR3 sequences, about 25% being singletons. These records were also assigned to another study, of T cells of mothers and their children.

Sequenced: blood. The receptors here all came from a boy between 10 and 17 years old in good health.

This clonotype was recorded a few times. The CDR3 bases are TGTGCCAGCAGCCCAGCTAGCGGGAGCGTCTACGAGCAGTACTTC. Protein sequence: CASSPASGSVYEQYF. The J gene is TRBJ2-7, the V gene TRBV11-1, with 10 nucleotides matching TRBD2. There are 15 residues in the CDR3. V shed 5 bases, J shed 3 bases, and the junction held 7 bases outside the gene matches. Germline V lookup: CDR1 SGHAT, CDR2 FQDESV (reference sequence).

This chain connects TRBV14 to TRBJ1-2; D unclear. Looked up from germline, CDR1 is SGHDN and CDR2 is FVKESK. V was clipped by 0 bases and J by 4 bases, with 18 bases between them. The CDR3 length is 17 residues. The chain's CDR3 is CASSQDYTGPPSYGYTF. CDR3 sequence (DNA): TGTGCCAGCAGCCAAGATTATACCGGGCCACCTTCCTATGGCTACACCTTC.

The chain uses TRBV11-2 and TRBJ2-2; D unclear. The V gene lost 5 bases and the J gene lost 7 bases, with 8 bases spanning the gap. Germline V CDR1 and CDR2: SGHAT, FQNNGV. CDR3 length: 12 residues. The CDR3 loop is CASSRYGGELFF. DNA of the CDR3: TGTGCCAGCAGCCGTTACGGCGGGGAGCTGTTTTTT.

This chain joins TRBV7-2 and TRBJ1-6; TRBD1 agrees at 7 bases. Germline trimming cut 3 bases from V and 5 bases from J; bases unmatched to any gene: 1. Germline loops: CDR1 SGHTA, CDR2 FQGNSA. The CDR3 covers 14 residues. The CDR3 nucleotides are TGTGCCAGCAGCTTTACAGGGGATAATTCACCCCTCCACTTT. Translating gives CASSFTGDNSPLHF.

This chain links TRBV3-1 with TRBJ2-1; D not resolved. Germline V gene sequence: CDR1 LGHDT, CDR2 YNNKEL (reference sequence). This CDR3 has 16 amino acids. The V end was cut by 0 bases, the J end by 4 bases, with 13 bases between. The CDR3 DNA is TGTGCCAGCAGCCAAGATCATCGGCTTGATTACAATGAGCAGTTCTTC. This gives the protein CASSQDHRLDYNEQFF.

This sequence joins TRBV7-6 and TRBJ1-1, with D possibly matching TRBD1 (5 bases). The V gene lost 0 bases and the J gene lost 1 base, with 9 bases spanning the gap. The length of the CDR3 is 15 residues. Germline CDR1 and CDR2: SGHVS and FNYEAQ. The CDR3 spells CASSLAQGTNTEAFF. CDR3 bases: TGTGCCAGCAGCTTAGCGCAGGGAACGAACACTGAAGCTTTCTTT.

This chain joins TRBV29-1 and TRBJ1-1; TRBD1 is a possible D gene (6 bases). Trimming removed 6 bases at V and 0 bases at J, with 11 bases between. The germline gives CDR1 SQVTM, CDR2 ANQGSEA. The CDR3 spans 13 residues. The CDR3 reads CSVGQRLNTEAFF. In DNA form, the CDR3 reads TGCAGCGTGGGACAACGATTGAACACTGAAGCTTTCTTT.

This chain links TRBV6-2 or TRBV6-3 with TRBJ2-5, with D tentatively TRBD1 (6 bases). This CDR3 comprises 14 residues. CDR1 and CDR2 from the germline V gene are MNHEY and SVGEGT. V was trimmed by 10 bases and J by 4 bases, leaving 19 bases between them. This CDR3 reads CATVPGQTPETQYF. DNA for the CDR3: TGTGCCACCGTCCCGGGACAAACGCCAGAGACCCAGTACTTC.

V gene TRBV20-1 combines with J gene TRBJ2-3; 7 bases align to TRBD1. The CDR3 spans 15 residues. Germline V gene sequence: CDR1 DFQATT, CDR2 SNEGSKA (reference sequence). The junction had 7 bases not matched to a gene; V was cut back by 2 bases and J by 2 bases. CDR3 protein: CSARRDSLSTDTQYF. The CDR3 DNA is TGCAGTGCTAGAAGGGACAGCCTATCCACAGATACGCAGTATTTT.

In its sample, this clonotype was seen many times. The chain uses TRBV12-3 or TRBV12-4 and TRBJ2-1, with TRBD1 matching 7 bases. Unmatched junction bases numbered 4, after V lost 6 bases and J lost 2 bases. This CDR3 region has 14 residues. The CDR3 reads CASSRDRAYNEQFF. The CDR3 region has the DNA TGTGCCAGCAGCCGGGACAGAGCCTACAATGAGCAGTTCTTC.

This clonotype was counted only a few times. This chain's CDR3 is CASSAPRGTGEKLFF. The DNA of the CDR3 is TGTGCCAGCAGTGCTCCGAGGGGTACTGGGGAAAAACTGTTTTTT. The chain links TRBV28 to TRBJ1-4, with D perhaps matching TRBD1 (5 bases). From germline, CDR1 is MDHEN and CDR2 SYDVKM. CDR3 length: 15 amino acids. V dropped 5 bases and J dropped 8 bases, with 18 bases sitting between them.

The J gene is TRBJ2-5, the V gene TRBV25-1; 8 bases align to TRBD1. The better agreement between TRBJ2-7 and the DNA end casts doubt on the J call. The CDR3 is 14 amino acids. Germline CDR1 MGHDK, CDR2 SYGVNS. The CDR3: CASAPGTGDYEQYF. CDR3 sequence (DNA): TGTGCCAGCGCGCCCGGGACAGGTGACTACGAGCAGTACTTC.

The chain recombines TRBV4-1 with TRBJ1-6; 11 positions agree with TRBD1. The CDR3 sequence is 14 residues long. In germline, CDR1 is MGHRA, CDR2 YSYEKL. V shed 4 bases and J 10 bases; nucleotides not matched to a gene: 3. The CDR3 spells CASSLRTGGSPLHF. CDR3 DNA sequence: TGCGCCAGCAGCCTCCGGACAGGGGGCTCACCCCTCCACTTT.

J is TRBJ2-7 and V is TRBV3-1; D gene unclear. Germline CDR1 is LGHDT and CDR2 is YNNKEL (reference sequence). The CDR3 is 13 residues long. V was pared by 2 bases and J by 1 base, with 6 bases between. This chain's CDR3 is CASSQTFSYEQYF. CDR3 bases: TGTGCCAGCAGCCAAACATTTTCCTACGAGCAGTACTTC.

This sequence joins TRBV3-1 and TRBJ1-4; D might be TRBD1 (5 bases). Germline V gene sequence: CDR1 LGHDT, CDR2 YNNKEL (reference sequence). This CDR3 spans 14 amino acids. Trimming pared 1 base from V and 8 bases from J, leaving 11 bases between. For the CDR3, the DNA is TGTGCCAGCAGCCAAGGCCAGGGCGAAGAAAAACTGTTTTTT. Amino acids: CASSQGQGEEKLFF.

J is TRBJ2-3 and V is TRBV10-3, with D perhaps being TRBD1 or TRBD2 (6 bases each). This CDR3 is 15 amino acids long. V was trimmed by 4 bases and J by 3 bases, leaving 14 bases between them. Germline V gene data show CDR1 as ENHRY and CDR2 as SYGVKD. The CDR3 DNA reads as TGTGCCATCAGTGCAGGGGCAGGGAGGACAGATACGCAGTATTTT. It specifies CAISAGAGRTDTQYF.

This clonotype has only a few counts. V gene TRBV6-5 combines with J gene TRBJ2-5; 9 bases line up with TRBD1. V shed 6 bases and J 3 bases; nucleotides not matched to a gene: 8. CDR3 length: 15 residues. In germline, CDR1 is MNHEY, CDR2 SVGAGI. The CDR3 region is CASRPVGTGKETQYF. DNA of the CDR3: TGTGCCAGCAGGCCCGTCGGGACAGGGAAAGAGACCCAGTACTTC.

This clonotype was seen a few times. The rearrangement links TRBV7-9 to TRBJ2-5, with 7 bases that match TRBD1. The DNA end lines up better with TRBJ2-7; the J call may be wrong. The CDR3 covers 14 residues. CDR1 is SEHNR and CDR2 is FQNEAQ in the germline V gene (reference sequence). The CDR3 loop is CASRPSGTAYEQYF. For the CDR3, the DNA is TGTGCCAGCAGGCCCTCCGGGACAGCCTACGAGCAGTACTTC.

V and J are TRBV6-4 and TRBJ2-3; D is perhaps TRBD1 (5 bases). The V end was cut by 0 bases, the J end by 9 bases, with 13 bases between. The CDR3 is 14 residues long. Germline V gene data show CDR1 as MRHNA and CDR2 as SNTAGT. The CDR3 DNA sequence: TGTGCCAGCAGTGACTCCCCCATAAAGGGGACGCAGTATTTT. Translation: CASSDSPIKGTQYF.

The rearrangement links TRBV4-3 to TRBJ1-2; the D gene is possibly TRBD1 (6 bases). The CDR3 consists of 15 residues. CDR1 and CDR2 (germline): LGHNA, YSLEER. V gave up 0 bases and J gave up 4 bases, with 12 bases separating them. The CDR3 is CASSQDGGSIYGYTF. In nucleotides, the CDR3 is TGCGCCAGCAGCCAAGATGGGGGCAGCATCTATGGCTACACCTTC.

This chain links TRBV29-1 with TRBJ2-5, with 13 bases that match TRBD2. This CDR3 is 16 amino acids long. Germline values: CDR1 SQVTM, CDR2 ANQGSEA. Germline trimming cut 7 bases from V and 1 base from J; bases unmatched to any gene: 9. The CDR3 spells CSAEGGLAGSQETQYF. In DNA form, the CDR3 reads TGCAGCGCCGAAGGGGGACTAGCGGGGTCCCAAGAGACCCAGTACTTC.

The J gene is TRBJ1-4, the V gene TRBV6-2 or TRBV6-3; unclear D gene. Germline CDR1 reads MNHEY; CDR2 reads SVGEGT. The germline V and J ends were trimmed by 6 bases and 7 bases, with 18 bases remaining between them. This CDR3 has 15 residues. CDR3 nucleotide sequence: TGTGCCAGCAGGCGCCCGCAGGTCGGACGTGAAAAACTGTTTTTT. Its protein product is CASRRPQVGREKLFF.

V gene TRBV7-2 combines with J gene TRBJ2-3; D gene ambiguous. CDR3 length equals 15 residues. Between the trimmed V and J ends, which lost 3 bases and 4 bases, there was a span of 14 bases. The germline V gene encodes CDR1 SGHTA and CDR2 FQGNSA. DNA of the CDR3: TGTGCCAGCAGCTTCGGTACGGTGGATCCAGATACGCAGTATTTT. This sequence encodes CASSFGTVDPDTQYF. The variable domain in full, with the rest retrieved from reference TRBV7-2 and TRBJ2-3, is GAGVSQSPSNKVTEKGKDVELRCDPISGHTALYWYRQSLGQGLEFLIYFQGNSAPDKSGLPSDRFSAERTGGSVSTLTIQRTQQEDSAVYLCASSFGTVDPDTQYFGPGTRLTVL.

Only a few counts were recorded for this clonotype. The CDR3 region has the DNA TGCGCCAGCAGCTGGACAACTCAAGAGACCCAGTACTTC. Encoded protein: CASSWTTQETQYF. The chain carries TRBV5-1 and TRBJ2-5; possibly TRBD1 for D (5 bases). V was cut by 3 bases and J by 2 bases, with 8 bases left in between. The CDR3 contains 13 residues. Per germline, CDR1 SGHRS and CDR2 YFSETQ.

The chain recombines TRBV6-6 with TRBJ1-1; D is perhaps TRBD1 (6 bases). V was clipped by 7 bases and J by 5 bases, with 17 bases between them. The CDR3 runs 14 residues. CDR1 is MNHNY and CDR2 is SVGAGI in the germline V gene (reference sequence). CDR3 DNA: TGTGCCAGCAACGTTAGACAGGTCTGGACTGAAGCTTTCTTT. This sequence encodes CASNVRQVWTEAFF.